These 6 T cell receptor beta chains came from one sample sequenced in a study of blood T cells in healthy people across ages. Then a second PCR, running roughly 7 to 11 cycles, was carried out with a sample-barcoded 5' primer and a J-beta primer mix. TCRdb re-called the 5' RACE reads with MiXCR, one entry per CDR3 protein. The data contain some 710,000 distinct CDR3 sequences, 35% to 50% of them singletons. Specimen: blood. The receptors were gathered from a man aged 80 or over in good health.

This chain uses TRBV4-3 with TRBJ2-5, with TRBD1 identical over 7 bases. The J call is doubtful: the DNA matches TRBJ2-7 better. The CDR3 extends over 15 amino acids. Per the germline V gene, CDR1 is LGHNA and CDR2 is YSLEER. The CDR3 region has the DNA TGCGCCAGCAGCCAAGTAACGGGACAGACGTACGAGCAGTACTTC. Translation: CASSQVTGQTYEQYF.

This clonotype was observed a few times. The genes are TRBV5-1 and TRBJ2-3; D not resolved. The CDR3 extends over 17 amino acids. Germline V lookup: CDR1 SGHRS, CDR2 YFSETQ. V shed 0 bases and J shed 0 bases, with 14 bases lying between them. CDR3 sequence: CASSLASIGRSTDTQYF. The CDR3 DNA reads TGCGCCAGCAGCTTGGCCTCTATCGGGCGCAGCACAGATACGCAGTATTTT. Full variable domain (remainder filled in from reference TRBV5-1 and TRBJ2-3): KAGVTQTPRYLIKTRGQQVTLSCSPISGHRSVSWYQQTPGQGLQFLFEYFSETQRNKGNFPGRFSGRQFSNSRSEMNVSTLELGDSALYLCASSLASIGRSTDTQYFGPGTRLTVL.

This clonotype was detected a few times. V and J are TRBV20-1 and TRBJ2-1; 8 bases match TRBD2. Germline V gene sequence: CDR1 DFQATT, CDR2 SNEGSKA (reference sequence). V lost 7 bases, J lost 3 bases, and 14 bases stayed unmatched. There are 16 residues in the CDR3. This CDR3 reads CSVKGQQAGDYNEQFF. CDR3 nucleotides: TGCAGTGTTAAGGGCCAGCAAGCGGGAGACTACAATGAGCAGTTCTTC.

This clonotype was seen only a few times. The chain employs TRBV18 and TRBJ2-5, with D possibly matching TRBD2 (5 bases). The CDR3 loop spans 15 amino acids. The germline CDR1 and CDR2 sequences are KGHSH and LQKENI. Trimming took 6 bases from V and 1 from J, leaving 15 bases between them. The CDR3 nucleotides are TGTGCCAGCTCTTCCAGCGGCGCCGTCCAAGAGACCCAGTACTTC. It translates to CASSSSGAVQETQYF. Drawing the rest from reference TRBV18 and TRBJ2-5, the complete variable domain is NAGVMQNPRHLVRRRGQEARLRCSPMKGHSHVYWYRQLPEEGLKFMVYLQKENIIDESGMPKERFSAEFPKEGPSILRIQQVVRGDSAAYFCASSSSGAVQETQYFGPGTRLLVL.

The chain couples TRBV20-1 to TRBJ1-4; D is unclear. Trimming removed 3 bases from V and 1 base from J, with 12 bases in between. The germline CDR1 and CDR2 sequences are DFQATT and SNEGSKA (reference sequence). CDR3 length equals 15 residues. The CDR3 DNA sequence: TGCAGTGCTAGGGATCGGGTGGAAACTAATGAAAAACTGTTTTTT. It yields the protein CSARDRVETNEKLFF.

The chain uses TRBV20-1 and TRBJ1-2; possible D gene TRBD1, 6 bases. Between the trimmed V and J ends, which lost 0 bases and 8 bases, there was a span of 13 bases. The germline CDR1 and CDR2 sequences are DFQATT and SNEGSKA (reference sequence). The CDR3 sequence is 13 residues long. The CDR3 DNA reads as TGCAGTGCTAGAGATCGGCAGGGGCAAGGCTACACCTTC. Protein product: CSARDRQGQGYTF.